The 24 T cell receptor beta chains presented below share a single source sample, sequenced in a study of cytomegalovirus exposure and HLA in healthy donors. Some clones are missing from TCRdb's copy, which holds only in-frame ones; the method was immunoSEQ multiplex PCR. The repertoire has 220,000 or so clones, about nine tenths of them found once; the top ten carry 1.5% to 2.5%. The sequencing sample was made of PBMCs. The receptors were sampled from a woman younger than 30 in good health and CMV-seropositive.

This clone was found a few times. V gene TRBV4-2 combines with J gene TRBJ2-7, with 7 nucleotides matching TRBD1. This CDR3 spans 16 amino acids. The germline CDR1 and CDR2 sequences are LGHNA and YNFKEQ. Trimming took 4 bases from V and 4 from J; bases not matched to a gene: 13. The CDR3 loop is CASSPLTGTAPYEQYF. In DNA form, the CDR3 reads TGTGCCAGCAGCCCGTTAACCGGGACAGCGCCTTACGAGCAGTACTTC.

The genes are TRBV5-1 and TRBJ2-1; 8 positions agree with TRBD2. Germline CDR1 and CDR2: SGHRS and YFSETQ. V shed 0 bases, J shed 4 bases, and the junction held 3 bases outside the gene matches. The CDR3 runs 15 residues. The CDR3 bases are TGCGCCAGCAGCTTGGATACTAGCGGATACAATGAGCAGTTCTTC. Amino acid sequence: CASSLDTSGYNEQFF.

The chain recombines TRBV2 with TRBJ2-2; a weak D match, TRBD2 (5 bases). V gave up 10 bases and J gave up 2 bases, with 17 bases separating them. Germline lookup yields CDR1 SNHLY and CDR2 FYNNEI. CDR3 length equals 15 residues. As DNA, the CDR3 is TGTGCCATTCTACACCTACTAGAAAACACCGGGGAGCTGTTTTTT. Its translation is CAILHLLENTGELFF.

V gene TRBV29-1 combines with J gene TRBJ2-7; 8 nucleotides agree with TRBD2. Germline-derived CDR1 and CDR2 are SQVTM and ANQGSEA. There are 15 residues in the CDR3. The J segment lost 2 bases and the V segment lost 4 bases, leaving 10 bases of the junction unmatched. The CDR3 DNA reads as TGCAGCGTTGGAAGTGGCGGGAGGCCCCCCTACGAGCAGTACTTC. Its translation is CSVGSGGRPPYEQYF.

This rearrangement joins TRBV28 to TRBJ1-2, with D unclear. Germline V lookup: CDR1 MDHEN, CDR2 SYDVKM. The CDR3 length is 14 residues. V lost 3 bases and J lost 6, with 14 bases in between. This CDR3 reads CASSFGNLANGYTF. As DNA, the CDR3 is TGTGCCAGCAGTTTTGGTAACCTAGCGAATGGCTACACCTTC.

This sequence joins TRBV27 and TRBJ2-7; 10 bases map to TRBD1. J was trimmed by 3 bases and V by 3 bases; bases with no gene match: 11. In germline, CDR1 is MNHEY, CDR2 SMNVEV (reference sequence). This CDR3 contains 17 residues. The chain's CDR3 is CASSLLPGQGLFYEQYF. CDR3 sequence (DNA): TGTGCCAGCAGTTTGTTACCGGGACAGGGGTTATTCTACGAGCAGTACTTC.

The chain couples TRBV6-5 to TRBJ2-1; possibly TRBD2 for D (6 bases). Trimming shortened V by 6 bases and J by 8 bases, and 14 bases separated the two germline ends. Germline V gives CDR1 MNHEY, CDR2 SVGAGI. This CDR3 contains 13 residues. The CDR3 sequence is CASSRGTWDEQFF. The CDR3 region has the DNA TGTGCCAGCAGCAGAGGGACTTGGGATGAGCAGTTCTTC.

The chain carries TRBV25-1 and TRBJ2-1; the D is unclear. The V end lost 6 bases, the J end lost 0 bases, and 3 bases lay between the germline ends. The V gene's germline CDR1 is MGHDK and CDR2 SYGVNS. CDR3 length: 12 residues. The CDR3 coding sequence is TGTGCCAGCAGGCGCTCCTACAATGAGCAGTTCTTC. Encoded protein: CASRRSYNEQFF.

This clone was seen more than once but under ten times. V is TRBV27 and J is TRBJ2-1; 14 nucleotides match TRBD2. V lost 5 bases to trimming and J lost 7 bases; unmatched junction nucleotides: 7. Germline V gene data show CDR1 as MNHEY and CDR2 as SMNVEV (reference sequence). The CDR3 length is 16 residues. The CDR3 loop reads CASSGRLAGGPNEQFF. The CDR3 DNA sequence: TGTGCCAGCAGTGGCCGACTAGCGGGAGGGCCTAATGAGCAGTTCTTC.

The chain is built from TRBV28 and TRBJ2-7, with 7 bases lining up with TRBD1. With V trimmed by 7 bases and J by 2 bases, 11 bases remained unmatched. The length of the CDR3 is 15 residues. CDR1 and CDR2 from the germline V gene are MDHEN and SYDVKM. CDR3 in amino acids: CASKLQGIGTYEQYF. For the CDR3, the DNA is TGTGCCAGCAAACTACAGGGGATTGGGACCTACGAGCAGTACTTC.

The chain has TRBV7-9 and TRBJ2-7; 9 bases line up with TRBD1. Germline V gene lookup returns CDR1 SEHNR and CDR2 FQNEAQ (reference sequence). The CDR3 sequence is 15 residues long. V shed 5 bases and J 3 bases; nucleotides not matched to a gene: 8. CDR3 protein: CASSPPGQGLYEQYF. The CDR3 nucleotides read TGTGCCAGCAGCCCCCCCGGACAGGGGCTCTACGAGCAGTACTTC. Complete variable domain (other parts from reference TRBV7-9 and TRBJ2-7): DTGVSQNPRHKITKRGQNVTFRCDPISEHNRLYWYRQTLGQGPEFLTYFQNEAQLEKSRLLSDRFSAERPKGSFSTLEIQRTEQGDSAMYLCASSPPGQGLYEQYFGPGTRLTVT.

V and J are TRBV7-8 and TRBJ1-4, with 8 bases identical to TRBD1. The length of the CDR3 is 17 residues. Germline CDR1 SGHVS, CDR2 FQNEAQ. V lost 7 bases to trimming and J lost 8 bases; unmatched junction nucleotides: 18. Here the CDR3 DNA reads TGTGCCAGCACCGGTGGCGGGACAGGTCCTCCCAGGGAAAAACTGTTTTTT. This sequence encodes CASTGGGTGPPREKLFF.

V and J are TRBV7-9 and TRBJ1-1; 8 bases line up with TRBD1. CDR3 length: 14 residues. Germline CDR1 SEHNR, CDR2 FQNEAQ (reference sequence). The junction had 4 bases not matched to a gene; V was cut back by 6 bases and J by 1 base. CDR3 sequence (DNA): TGTGCCAGCAGGCATACAGGGGGGAACACTGAAGCTTTCTTT. Protein: CASRHTGGNTEAFF.

The chain joins TRBV4-1 to TRBJ2-7, with D unclear. Germline CDR1 and CDR2: MGHRA and YSYEKL. Trimming removed 2 bases from V and 8 bases from J, with 13 bases in between. The CDR3 extends over 13 amino acids. Written as DNA, the CDR3 is TGCGCCAGCAGCCAAATCGTGAGAGCGAAGCAGTACTTC. As protein: CASSQIVRAKQYF.

The genes are TRBV7-2 and TRBJ1-2; tentatively, D is TRBD1 (6 bases). Germline CDR1 is SGHTA and CDR2 is FQGNSA. Deletions cut 1 base from V and 4 bases from J, with 10 bases between. CDR3 length: 14 residues. In DNA form, the CDR3 reads TGTGCCAGCAGCTTAGGAGGGGGGGGCTATGGCTACACCTTC. Encoded protein: CASSLGGGGYGYTF.

The genes are TRBV9 and TRBJ2-6; 9 bases fit TRBD1. Germline lookup yields CDR1 SGDLS and CDR2 YYNGEE. V gave up 3 bases and J gave up 0 bases; unmatched junction bases: 7. The CDR3 extends over 18 amino acids. CDR3 in amino acids: CASSGGGTGLSGANVLTF. In nucleotides, the CDR3 is TGTGCCAGCAGCGGGGGAGGGACAGGGCTCTCTGGGGCCAACGTCCTGACTTTC.

About this clone itself: Other DNA sequences of this sample code for an identical CDR3. This sequence joins TRBV28 and TRBJ2-2; no clear D. Germline V gene lookup returns CDR1 MDHEN and CDR2 SYDVKM. The CDR3 is 14 amino acids. V lost 5 bases and J 0 bases, leaving 7 bases between the germline ends. In DNA form, the CDR3 reads TGTGCCAGCAGTGGCGGAGCGAACACCGGGGAGCTGTTTTTT. Its protein product is CASSGGANTGELFF. Looking up the rest from reference TRBV28 and TRBJ2-2 gives the full variable domain: DVKVTQSSRYLVKRTGEKVFLECVQDMDHENMFWYRQDPGLGLRLIYFSYDVKMKEKGDIPEGYSVSREKKERFSLILESASTNQTSMYLCASSGGANTGELFFGEGSRLTVL.

The rearrangement uses TRBV9 and TRBJ2-1, with 9 bases identical to TRBD1. With 3 bases clipped from V and 3 bases from J, the junction kept 4 bases outside the gene matches. The germline V gene has CDR1 SGDLS and CDR2 YYNGEE. The CDR3 runs 15 residues. The CDR3 is CASSGGQGHYNEQFF. CDR3 bases: TGTGCCAGCAGCGGAGGACAGGGGCACTACAATGAGCAGTTCTTC.

The rearrangement uses TRBV6-5 and TRBJ2-7; 7 bases fit TRBD2. Looked up from germline, CDR1 is MNHEY and CDR2 is SVGAGI. The ends lost 5 bases at V and 2 bases at J; junction bases unmatched: 3. This CDR3 is built from 13 residues. The CDR3 protein is CASSRGVTYEQYF. The CDR3 DNA follows: TGTGCCAGCAGTCGGGGGGTGACCTACGAGCAGTACTTC.

The rearrangement links TRBV4-1 to TRBJ2-4, with TRBD2 matching over 12 bases. J was trimmed by 6 bases and V by 2 bases; bases with no gene match: 5. CDR3 length equals 16 residues. From germline, CDR1 is MGHRA and CDR2 YSYEKL. The CDR3 spells CASSQPTSGRRNIQYF. CDR3 DNA: TGCGCCAGCAGCCAACCGACTAGCGGGAGAAGAAACATTCAGTACTTC.

The chain joins TRBV12-5 to TRBJ1-3; no definite D call. The V end was cut by 0 bases, the J end by 4 bases, with 4 bases between. Germline loops: CDR1 LGHNT, CDR2 FRNRAP. There are 13 residues in the CDR3. This CDR3 reads CASGLVLGNTIYF. The DNA of the CDR3 is TGTGCTAGTGGTTTGGTACTAGGAAACACCATATATTTT. The entire variable domain, with the rest obtained from reference TRBV12-5 and TRBJ1-3, is as follows: DARVTQTPRHKVTEMGQEVTMRCQPILGHNTVFWYRQTMMQGLELLAYFRNRAPLDDSGMPKDRFSAEMPDATLATLKIQPSEPRDSAVYFCASGLVLGNTIYFGEGSWLTVV.

This clone was counted once. The rearrangement links TRBV6-5 to TRBJ1-1; TRBD1 is a possible D gene (6 bases). The length of the CDR3 is 16 residues. Germline V gene lookup returns CDR1 MNHEY and CDR2 SVGAGI. Trimming took off 2 bases at V and 1 base at J, with 14 bases between the two ends. This CDR3 reads CASSYGQSRQNTEAFF. CDR3 nucleotides: TGTGCCAGCAGTTACGGACAGAGCCGCCAGAACACTGAAGCTTTCTTT.

Notes on this clone: Different DNA sequences within this sample yield the same CDR3. The chain links TRBV9 to TRBJ1-3, with D tentatively TRBD1 (5 bases). Germline CDR1 is SGDLS and CDR2 is YYNGEE. The CDR3 runs 14 residues. V lost 0 bases, J lost 2 bases, and 6 bases lay in between. The CDR3 DNA reads as TGTGCCAGCAGCGTAGCAGGGCCTGGAAACACCATATATTTT. Residues: CASSVAGPGNTIYF.

The chain has TRBV7-6 and TRBJ2-1; the D is unclear. CDR3 length: 15 residues. Germline CDR1 is SGHVS and CDR2 is FNYEAQ. Trimming took 5 bases from V and 3 from J, leaving 14 bases between them. CDR3: CASSLTTASYNEQFF. As DNA, the CDR3 is TGTGCCAGCAGCCTAACTACCGCGAGCTACAATGAGCAGTTCTTC.